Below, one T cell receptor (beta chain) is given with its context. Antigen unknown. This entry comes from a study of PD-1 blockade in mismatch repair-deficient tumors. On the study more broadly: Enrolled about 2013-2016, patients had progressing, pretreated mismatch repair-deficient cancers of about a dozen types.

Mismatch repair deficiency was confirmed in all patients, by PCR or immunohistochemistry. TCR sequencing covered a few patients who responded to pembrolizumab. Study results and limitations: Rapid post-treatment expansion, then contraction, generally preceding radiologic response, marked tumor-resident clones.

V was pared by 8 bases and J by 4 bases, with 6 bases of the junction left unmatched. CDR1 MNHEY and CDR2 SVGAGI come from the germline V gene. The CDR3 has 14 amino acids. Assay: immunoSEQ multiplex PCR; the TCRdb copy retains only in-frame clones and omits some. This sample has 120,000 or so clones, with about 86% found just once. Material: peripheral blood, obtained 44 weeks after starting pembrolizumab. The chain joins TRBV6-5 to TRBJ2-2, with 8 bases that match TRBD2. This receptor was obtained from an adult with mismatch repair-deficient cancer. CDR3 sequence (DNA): TGTGCCAGCGCCAGCGGGAGTCCCACCGGGGAGCTGTTTTTT. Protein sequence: CASASGSPTGELFF.